This record covers a single T cell receptor beta chain. The data stem from a study of blood T cell repertoires in COVID-19. About the study: Specimens from acute and convalescent COVID-19 originated in the United States, Italy and Spain. Nucleic acid was either cDNA or gDNA, and it came from T cells, B-cell-depleted T cells, or PBMCs.

The CDR3 loop spans 19 amino acids. The germline V gene has CDR1 SGHKS and CDR2 YYEKEE (reference sequence). After removal of 0 bases from V and 5 bases from J, the junction contained 16 bases not matched to a gene. In the study's own analysis: Nucleated cell counts were estimated from reference gene primer amplification. The table came from immunoSEQ multiplex PCR; TCRdb's copy has only in-frame clones and leaves some out. V, J and clone size derive from that table, while D and trimming were established from the DNA sequence. Among around 110,000 clones listed, about 88% were seen once. The rearrangement links TRBV5-5 to TRBJ2-7; 11 bases line up with TRBD2. The sequence came from a man between 35 and 55 years old with acute or convalescent COVID-19. The sequenced sample was peripheral blood. CDR3 nucleotide sequence: TGTGCCAGCAGCTTGGGGCTAGCGGGAGGAAAGTCGAACGGGGACGAGCAGTACTTC. Protein product: CASSLGLAGGKSNGDEQYF.